Listed here are 5 T cell receptor beta chains from one sample, sequenced in a study of identical twins. TCRdb reanalysed the 5' RACE reads using MiXCR and keeps one entry per CDR3 protein. The sample carries some 200,000 distinct CDR3 sequences, 7.5% recorded once. These records were also assigned to another study, of yellow fever vaccine responses in identical twins.

The sequencing sample was made of memory (CD45RO+) T cells sorted from blood. These receptors all come from a woman younger than 30 in good health.

This clonotype was detected ten times or more. This chain connects TRBV5-1 to TRBJ2-1, with a possible D match to TRBD1 (6 bases). The CDR3 covers 19 residues. The germline V and J ends were trimmed by 0 bases and 2 bases, with 21 bases remaining between them. Germline CDR1 SGHRS, CDR2 YFSETQ. This CDR3 reads CASSLVGTLVTQAYNEQFF. CDR3 coding DNA: TGCGCCAGCAGCTTGGTAGGGACATTAGTAACTCAGGCCTACAATGAGCAGTTCTTC. The variable domain in full, completed from reference TRBV5-1 and TRBJ2-1, reads KAGVTQTPRYLIKTRGQQVTLSCSPISGHRSVSWYQQTPGQGLQFLFEYFSETQRNKGNFPGRFSGRQFSNSRSEMNVSTLELGDSALYLCASSLVGTLVTQAYNEQFFGPGTRLTVL.

Only a few counts were recorded for this clonotype. The chain links TRBV12-3 or TRBV12-4 to TRBJ1-1, with 7 bases fitting TRBD1. The junction had 13 bases not matched to a gene; V was cut back by 5 bases and J by 7 bases. The CDR3 sequence is 15 residues long. The CDR3 DNA reads as TGTGCCAGCAGTCCAAGGACAGGCCAGGGAGGTGAAGCTTTCTTT. Translation gives CASSPRTGQGGEAFF.

The gene calls are TRBV7-6 and TRBJ2-2; tentative D call: TRBD2 (6 bases). The CDR3 sequence is 16 residues long. CDR1 and CDR2 (germline): SGHVS, FNYEAQ. Trimming took 0 bases from V and 4 from J, leaving 12 bases between them. CDR3 region: CASSLAVLASTGELFF. The DNA of the CDR3 is TGTGCCAGCAGCTTAGCGGTCCTAGCGAGCACCGGGGAGCTGTTTTTT.

This clonotype was found a few times. This rearrangement joins TRBV6-2 or TRBV6-3 to TRBJ2-2, with no clear D. Germline CDR1 is MNHEY and CDR2 is SVGEGT. With 6 bases removed from V and 2 bases from J, the gap between germline ends came to 13 bases. The CDR3 length is 15 residues. The CDR3 DNA sequence: TGTGCCAGCAGCCCCCCGCGGCTAAACACCGGGGAGCTGTTTTTT. Residues: CASSPPRLNTGELFF.

V gene TRBV5-1 combines with J gene TRBJ2-3, with D uncertain. The germline CDR1 and CDR2 sequences are SGHRS and YFSETQ. The CDR3 is made up of 14 amino acids. The V end lost 0 bases, the J end lost 2 bases, and 7 bases lay between the germline ends. CDR3 loop: CASSLEGPTDTQYF. Here the CDR3 DNA reads TGCGCCAGCAGCTTGGAGGGCCCCACAGATACGCAGTATTTT.